The clone carrying this TCR beta chain was recorded at least ten times. This sample was taken from a study of early T cells in non-severe SARS-CoV-2 infection. Overall study context: Investigators sequenced bulk RNA drawn from unsorted whole blood, and chains remained unpaired.

From germline, CDR1 is SGHTA and CDR2 FQGTGA. V dropped 5 bases and J dropped 7; count of bases not matched to a gene: 12. The CDR3 length is 16 residues. TCRdb re-called the 5' RACE reads through MiXCR, storing one row per CDR3 protein. The data hold about 24,000 distinct CDR3 sequences, with about 3.7% observed a single time. This TCR derives from an adult who was a healthcare worker with PCR-confirmed SARS-CoV-2 infection or an uninfected control (not recorded which). The chain uses TRBV7-3 and TRBJ2-1; 9 bases match TRBD2. The sample consisted of whole blood. The CDR3 DNA sequence: TGTGCCAGCAGCCCCAAGGGACTAGCCGCCGGAAATGAGCAGTTCTTC. This gives the protein CASSPKGLAAGNEQFF.